This T cell receptor beta chain emerged from a study of T-cell reconstitution after alpha-beta-depleted transplantation in children. V lost 4 bases and J 10 bases, leaving 20 bases between the germline ends. Germline V gene lookup returns CDR1 SGHVS and CDR2 FQNEAQ. The CDR3 has 16 residues. Whole-study results and caveats: Expanded clones from the graft, numbering several hundred, reportedly supplied alpha-beta T cells about two months after transplant. After transplant, high TCRbeta diversity at day 60 in some patients arose from surviving recipient T cells and thymic progenitors. Counts and diversity of T cells one year after transplant came mostly from newly produced T cells.

About this clonotype: Antigen: not known.

Unique molecular identifiers were built into the TCRbeta library. TCRdb passed the PCR reads through MiXCR, listing each CDR3 protein once. The sample contains fewer than 550,000 distinct CDR3 sequences, roughly 10% of which appear only once. This chain joins TRBV7-8 and TRBJ1-6, with D possibly matching TRBD1 (5 bases). This receptor was obtained from a female patient aged 2-9 years who had a stem cell transplant for aplastic anemia, so the T cells may come from the graft donor. Material: PBMCs, mostly from graft donor cells, obtained 180 days after TCRalphabeta/CD19-depleted stem cell transplant. The CDR3 DNA sequence: TGTGCCAGCAGCTGGACTCCTGGGCAGGGTCAATCACCCCTCCACTTT. As protein: CASSWTPGQGQSPLHF.